These 8 T cell receptor beta chains were sequenced from one sample in a study of blood T cell repertoires in COVID-19. The data were produced by immunoSEQ multiplex PCR, yet TCRdb's version contains in-frame clones alone and is incomplete. The sample lists around 170,000 clones; nearly 90% were seen once. Sequencing was carried out using peripheral blood. The receptors were sampled from a man aged 18 to 35 who had recovered from COVID-19.

The chain recombines TRBV28 with TRBJ1-1; D remains ambiguous. Trimming stripped 8 bases from V and 8 bases from J, with 18 bases between. This CDR3 is 13 amino acids long. The V gene's germline CDR1 is MDHEN and CDR2 SYDVKM. CDR3 protein: CASGPSPIREAFF. The CDR3 DNA reads TGTGCCAGCGGTCCAAGCCCTATCAGGGAAGCTTTCTTT.

Of note for this clone: Within the sample, other DNA sequences also encode this same CDR3. The CDR3: CASSLGGGQPQHF. Written as DNA, the CDR3 is TGTGCCAGCAGTTTAGGGGGAGGTCAGCCCCAGCATTTT. This chain links TRBV12-3 or TRBV12-4 with TRBJ1-5; D ambiguous. This CDR3 has 13 residues. V was trimmed by 1 base and J by 6 bases, leaving 7 bases between them.

The rearrangement joins TRBV5-5 to TRBJ1-1, with D uncertain. The CDR3 is 14 amino acids. The germline CDR1 and CDR2 sequences are SGHKS and YYEKEE (reference sequence). V shed 3 bases and J shed 0 bases, with 9 bases lying between them. The CDR3 DNA reads as TGTGCCAGCAGCTCGGTCCTTTTGAACACTGAAGCTTTCTTT. It translates to CASSSVLLNTEAFF.

The chain uses TRBV4-3 and TRBJ2-1, with D hard to call. Germline V CDR1 and CDR2: LGHNA, YSLEER. V lost 1 base to trimming and J lost 7 bases, with 17 bases between them. The CDR3 has 16 amino acids. The DNA of the CDR3 is TGCGCCAGCAGCCAAGCCTCCGACCCCCGGAGTAATGAGCAGTTCTTC. Amino acids: CASSQASDPRSNEQFF.

The V call is TRBV10-3, the J call TRBJ1-1; D may be TRBD1 (5 bases). Germline-derived CDR1 and CDR2 are ENHRY and SYGVKD. CDR3 length equals 14 residues. The V and J ends lost 4 bases and 1 base respectively, with 10 bases between them. In nucleotides, the CDR3 is TGTGCCATCAGTGGGGACTCAGCGAACACTGAAGCTTTCTTT. It specifies CAISGDSANTEAFF.

The chain combines TRBV5-4 with TRBJ2-1, with 9 nucleotides matching TRBD1. Unmatched junction bases numbered 5, after V lost 4 bases and J lost 3 bases. The CDR3 runs to 15 residues. Germline CDR1 SGHNT, CDR2 YYREEE (reference sequence). The CDR3 region has the DNA TGTGCCAGCAGCCCGGACAGGGGAGGCTACAATGAGCAGTTCTTC. Encoded protein: CASSPDRGGYNEQFF.

The V and J genes are TRBV3-1 (or the pseudogene TRBV3-2) and TRBJ2-7, with D uncertain. This CDR3 has 15 amino acids. Trimming stripped 1 base from V and 3 bases from J, with 13 bases between. CDR1 and CDR2 (germline): LGHDT, YNNKEL (reference sequence). The CDR3 coding sequence is TGTGCCAGCAGCCAAGGTATCGAACAGTTCTACGAGCAGTACTTC. It yields the protein CASSQGIEQFYEQYF.

This clone was detected once. The rearrangement joins TRBV6-5 to TRBJ2-5, with unresolved D. Germline V gene sequence: CDR1 MNHEY, CDR2 SVGAGI. V was pared by 0 bases and J by 1 base, with 12 bases between. The CDR3 has 16 amino acids. For the CDR3, the DNA is TGTGCCAGCAGTTACTCGACCGGGTCAGCCCAAGAGACCCAGTACTTC. Amino acids: CASSYSTGSAQETQYF.